This T cell receptor beta chain was identified during a study of blood T cells in healthy people across ages. The CDR3 totals 13 residues. V was trimmed by 4 bases and J by 6 bases, leaving 11 bases between them. Looked up from germline, CDR1 is SEHNR and CDR2 is FQNEAQ (reference sequence). Together with a sample-barcoded 5' primer, a J-beta primer mix was included in a second PCR lasting roughly 6 to 12 cycles. TCRdb reprocessed the 5' RACE reads with MiXCR, giving one entry per CDR3 protein. This sample has some 1,500,000 distinct CDR3 sequences, with approximately 43% found just once. Each donor had around 9.8 milliliters of peripheral blood drawn.

This chain links TRBV7-9 with TRBJ2-3; the D is unclear. Source material: blood. The clonotype originates from a woman aged 18-35 years in good health. CDR3 coding DNA: TGTGCCAGCAGCTCATCTTCGCGGGATACGCAGTATTTT. Protein product: CASSSSSRDTQYF.